Listed below are T cell receptor beta chains from one sample, sequenced in a study of response to subunit inactivated influenza vaccine. TCRdb reanalysed the RT-PCR reads using MiXCR and keeps one entry per CDR3 protein. The sample yields about 780,000 distinct CDR3 sequences, about a fifth seen once. Sequenced material: PBMCs from blood, taken 4 to 6 days after vaccination. These TCRs come from a man over 45 who received an inactivated influenza vaccine. CDR3s include the opening cysteine and the closing phenylalanine or tryptophan. The order of the fields is V gene, J gene, D gene, clone size, CDR3 protein, CDR3 DNA. D genes are given only for firm matches. For some rows the clone size is stated as once, few or many, or as a class when expanded; others skip it.

>TRBV6-2/TRBV6-3|TRBJ2-2|TRBD2|.
CASSYSIRASGKANTGELFF
TGTGCCAGCAGTTACTCGATCCGGGCTAGCGGGAAGGCGAACACCGGGGAGCTGTTTTTT
>TRBV12-3/TRBV12-4|TRBJ1-1|.|few
CASSPSKNTEAFF
TGTGCCAGCAGTCCAAGCAAAAACACTGAAGCTTTCTTT
>TRBV7-9|TRBJ2-2|TRBD2|.
CASSLISSGGYTGELFF
TGTGCCAGCAGCTTAATCTCTAGCGGGGGCTACACCGGGGAGCTGTTTTTT
>TRBV20-1|TRBJ2-3|.|.
CSASYGLDTQYF
TGCAGTGCTAGTTATGGCCTAGATACGCAGTATTTT
>TRBV5-1|TRBJ1-1|.|few
CASSLGIGGAFF
TGCGCCAGCAGCTTGGGCATTGGGGGAGCTTTCTTT
>TRBV6-6|TRBJ2-4|.|.
CASRTTGNIQYF
TGTGCCAGCAGGACAACAGGGAATATTCAGTACTTC
>TRBV29-1|TRBJ1-1|TRBD1|few
CSVGQRSMNTEAFF
TGCAGCGTGGGACAGCGATCGATGAACACTGAAGCTTTCTTT
>TRBV28|TRBJ1-1|.|.
CASRPPSLNTEAFF
TGTGCCAGCAGACCCCCCTCACTGAACACTGAAGCTTTCTTT
>TRBV4-3|TRBJ2-4|.|.
CASSHEGQNIQYF
TGCGCCAGCAGCCATGAGGGTCAAAACATTCAGTACTTC
>TRBV28|TRBJ2-7|.|many
CASRLRTRSYEQYF
TGTGCCAGCAGGCTGAGAACAAGGAGCTACGAGCAGTACTTC
>TRBV18|TRBJ1-2|TRBD1|.
CASSPRTGGDGYTF
TGTGCCAGCTCACCGCGGACAGGGGGTGACGGCTACACCTTC
>TRBV7-2|TRBJ2-7|.|many
CASSSAVHIGEQYF
TGTGCCAGCAGCTCGGCGGTCCACATCGGCGAGCAGTACTTC
>TRBV12-3/TRBV12-4|TRBJ1-5|.|few
CASTPGGPGNQPQHF
TGTGCCAGCACCCCCGGAGGGCCTGGCAATCAGCCCCAGCATTTT
>TRBV27|TRBJ2-7|TRBD2|few
CASSLLATSGSLEQYF
TGTGCCAGCAGTTTACTCGCGACTAGCGGGAGCCTGGAGCAGTACTTC
>TRBV20-1|TRBJ2-7|TRBD1|once
CRAIGQGVLQYF
TGCAGAGCTATCGGACAGGGTGTTTTGCAGTACTTC
>TRBV4-1|TRBJ2-1|TRBD2|few
CASSQGWSSGNNEQFF
TGCGCCAGCAGCCAAGGCTGGTCTAGCGGGAACAATGAGCAGTTCTTC
>TRBV11-1|TRBJ2-5|.|.
CASSFFLLESGVYRETQYF
TGTGCCAGCAGCTTTTTCCTACTAGAGTCGGGGGTGTATCGGGAGACCCAGTACTTC
>TRBV29-1|TRBJ2-1|.|few
CSADPYGNEQFF
TGCAGCGCAGACCCGTATGGTAATGAGCAGTTCTTC
>TRBV10-3|TRBJ1-6|.|.
CAISSQGTLRTPLHF
TGTGCCATCAGTTCACAGGGAACGTTGAGGACACCCCTCCACTTT
>TRBV6-5|TRBJ2-3|TRBD2|many
CASSYWAGTSSDTQYF
TGTGCCAGCAGTTATTGGGCCGGGACTAGCTCAGATACGCAGTATTTT
>TRBV5-1|TRBJ2-3|TRBD2|.
CASSSSSGRYTDTQYF
TGCGCCAGCAGCTCGTCAAGCGGGAGGTATACAGATACGCAGTATTTT
>TRBV6-1|TRBJ2-7|TRBD1|.
CASSSKDRFPYEQYF
TGTGCCAGCAGCTCCAAGGACAGGTTCCCATACGAGCAGTACTTC
>TRBV6-2/TRBV6-3|TRBJ2-1|TRBD2|.
CASSHPSGLNNEQFF
TGTGCCAGCAGCCACCCTAGCGGGCTTAACAATGAGCAGTTCTTC
>TRBV20-1|TRBJ2-1|.|.
CSAPLAEAPGNEQFF
TGCAGTGCCCCCTTAGCGGAGGCCCCGGGTAATGAGCAGTTCTTC
>TRBV12-3/TRBV12-4|TRBJ2-7|.|few
CASSSYGSGASYEQYF
TGTGCCAGCAGCTCCTATGGGTCGGGGGCCTCCTACGAGCAGTACTTC
>TRBV5-1|TRBJ2-7|TRBD2|few
CASSLGTSDRSEQYF
TGCGCCAGCAGCTTAGGGACTAGCGATCGCTCCGAGCAGTACTTC
>TRBV7-2|TRBJ1-1|.|.
CASSPRGMGTEAFF
TGTGCCAGCAGCCCCCGGGGGATGGGCACTGAAGCTTTCTTT
>TRBV6-2/TRBV6-3|TRBJ2-6|TRBD2|.
CASRSLAGVFLGANVLTF
TGTGCCAGCAGAAGTCTAGCGGGAGTATTTCTTGGGGCCAACGTCCTGACTTTC
>TRBV15|TRBJ2-5|.|once
CTTSREGIPQETQYF
TGTACCACCAGCAGAGAAGGGATCCCCCAAGAGACCCAGTACTTC
>TRBV9|TRBJ2-7|TRBD2|few
CASSLGGAGETYEQYF
TGTGCCAGCAGCCTGGGGGGAGCGGGAGAAACCTACGAGCAGTACTTC
>TRBV20-1|TRBJ1-5|TRBD1|once
CSARDARQGASNQPQHF
TGCAGTGCTAGAGATGCCAGACAGGGGGCGAGCAATCAGCCCCAGCATTTT
>TRBV10-3|TRBJ2-7|.|.
CAISGRGQPWGEQYF
TGTGCCATCAGTGGTCGTGGACAACCCTGGGGCGAGCAGTACTTC
>TRBV4-2|TRBJ2-5|TRBD2|few
CASSQELAGGETQYF
TGTGCCAGCAGCCAAGAACTAGCGGGAGGAGAGACCCAGTACTTC
>TRBV4-3|TRBJ2-7|TRBD2|few
CASSRGLAGGSLYEQYF
TGCGCCAGCAGCCGCGGACTAGCGGGGGGATCGCTCTACGAGCAGTACTTC
>TRBV5-4|TRBJ1-2|.|.
CASSLQGQNYGYTF
TGTGCCAGCAGCTTGCAAGGACAGAACTATGGCTACACCTTC
>TRBV7-9|TRBJ2-7|.|.
CASSLVGAGYEQYF
TGTGCCAGCAGCTTAGTTGGGGCGGGCTACGAGCAGTACTTC
>TRBV12-3/TRBV12-4|TRBJ2-1|.|few
CASRNQEYNEQFF
TGTGCCAGCAGGAACCAGGAATACAATGAGCAGTTCTTC
>TRBV10-3|TRBJ1-5|.|.
CAISPNKDQPQHF
TGTGCCATCAGCCCTAATAAGGATCAGCCCCAGCATTTT
>TRBV18|TRBJ1-1|.|.
CASSPPVQSEAFF
TGTGCCAGCTCACCACCGGTCCAGTCTGAAGCTTTCTTT
>TRBV12-3/TRBV12-4|TRBJ1-1|.|few
CAIQGRNEAFF
TGTGCCATCCAGGGGCGCAATGAAGCTTTCTTT
>TRBV3-1|TRBJ1-1|.|.
CASSHRRGRTMNTEAFF
TGTGCCAGCAGCCACCGTCGAGGACGGACCATGAACACTGAAGCTTTCTTT